The 8 T cell receptor beta chains reported below all come from one sample, sequenced in a study of early T cells in non-severe SARS-CoV-2 infection. TCRdb itself ran the 5' RACE reads through MiXCR, one entry per CDR3 protein. The data show 110,000 or so distinct CDR3 sequences, about 12% seen once. Sequencing was performed on whole blood. Receptors were obtained from an adult who was a healthcare worker with PCR-confirmed SARS-CoV-2 infection or an uninfected control (not recorded which).

This clonotype was counted ten times or more. The V call is TRBV11-2, the J call TRBJ2-3; maybe TRBD2 (6 bases). Trimming stripped 4 bases from V and 0 bases from J, with 8 bases between. Germline values: CDR1 SGHAT, CDR2 FQNNGV. The CDR3 is 14 residues long. As DNA, the CDR3 is TGTGCCAGCAGCTGGGGGAGGAGCACAGATACGCAGTATTTT. Amino acid sequence: CASSWGRSTDTQYF.

The table lists this clonotype with many counts. The genes are TRBV20-1 and TRBJ1-1; a possible D gene is TRBD1 (6 bases). Per germline, CDR1 DFQATT and CDR2 SNEGSKA (reference sequence). The CDR3 has 12 amino acids. Trimming took off 2 bases at V and 6 bases at J, with 10 bases between the two ends. CDR3 amino acids: CSARTGLPEAFF. The CDR3 DNA follows: TGCAGTGCTAGAACAGGGCTCCCTGAAGCTTTCTTT.

V usage is TRBV5-6 and J usage is TRBJ1-1; no firm D call. The germline V and J ends were trimmed by 1 base and 3 bases, with 10 bases remaining between them. Germline V CDR1 and CDR2: SGHDT, YYEEEE. The CDR3 is made up of 14 amino acids. CDR3 sequence reads: CASSLKGRDTEAFF. Here the CDR3 DNA reads TGTGCCAGCAGCTTGAAAGGGAGGGACACTGAAGCTTTCTTT.

This clonotype appeared many times. CDR3 sequence reads: CASSVRQDSEQYF. CDR3 nucleotide sequence: TGTGCCAGCAGCGTGAGACAGGATAGCGAGCAGTACTTC. The chain joins TRBV11-2 to TRBJ2-7, with TRBD1 as a possible D gene (6 bases). Looked up from germline, CDR1 is SGHAT and CDR2 is FQNNGV. Trimming cost V 5 bases and J 6 bases, with 14 bases left between them. The CDR3 has 13 amino acids. The entire variable domain, with the rest obtained from reference TRBV11-2 and TRBJ2-7, is as follows: EAGVAQSPRYKIIEKRQSVAFWCNPISGHATLYWYQQILGQGPKLLIQFQNNGVVDDSQLPKDRFSAERLKGVDSTLKIQPAKLEDSAVYLCASSVRQDSEQYFGPGTRLTVT.

This clonotype occurred a few times. The gene calls are TRBV12-3 or TRBV12-4 and TRBJ2-6; D unresolved. This CDR3 contains 16 residues. V was shortened by 5 bases and J by 0 bases, with 11 bases between the two germline ends. DNA of the CDR3: TGTGCCAGCAGTATAACAAAGATCTCTGGGGCCAACGTCCTGACTTTC. As protein: CASSITKISGANVLTF.

This clonotype was recorded at least ten times. The chain has TRBV11-2 and TRBJ2-3, with 10 bases identical to TRBD2. V dropped 8 bases and J dropped 2; count of bases not matched to a gene: 10. The CDR3 spans 16 residues. CDR1 and CDR2 (germline): SGHAT, FQNNGV. The CDR3 region has the DNA TGTGCCAGCCGGGCAGGAGCGGGAGGGTTCACAGATACGCAGTATTTT. It encodes CASRAGAGGFTDTQYF.

Many counts were recorded for this clonotype. V gene TRBV9 combines with J gene TRBJ2-7; TRBD2 is a possible D gene (5 bases). This CDR3 is built from 13 residues. Deletions cut 8 bases from V and 3 bases from J, with 15 bases between. Germline CDR1 and CDR2: SGDLS and YYNGEE. CDR3 in DNA: TGTGCCAGTAGCCGGGATGCAAACTACGAGCAGTACTTC. Encoded protein: CASSRDANYEQYF.

This clonotype was seen many times. The chain recombines TRBV11-2 with TRBJ2-7, with 9 bases aligning to TRBD1. Trimming took 3 bases from V and 2 from J; bases not matched to a gene: 2. Germline values: CDR1 SGHAT, CDR2 FQNNGV. CDR3 length: 14 amino acids. The CDR3 DNA is TGTGCCAGCAGCTTCCGGGACAGGGCCTACGAGCAGTACTTC. This encodes CASSFRDRAYEQYF.